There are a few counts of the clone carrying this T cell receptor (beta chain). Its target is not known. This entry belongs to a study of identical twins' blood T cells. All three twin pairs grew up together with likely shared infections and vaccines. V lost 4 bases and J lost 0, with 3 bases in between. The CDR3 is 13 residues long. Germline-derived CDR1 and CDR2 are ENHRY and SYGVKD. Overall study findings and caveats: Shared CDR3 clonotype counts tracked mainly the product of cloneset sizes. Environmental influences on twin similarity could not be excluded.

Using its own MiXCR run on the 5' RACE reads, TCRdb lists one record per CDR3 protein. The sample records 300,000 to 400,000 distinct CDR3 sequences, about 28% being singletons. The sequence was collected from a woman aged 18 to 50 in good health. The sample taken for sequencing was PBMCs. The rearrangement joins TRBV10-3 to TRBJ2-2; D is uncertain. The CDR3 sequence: CAISGANTGELFF. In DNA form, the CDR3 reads TGTGCCATCAGTGGTGCGAACACCGGGGAGCTGTTTTTT.